This entry describes one T cell receptor (beta chain). V lost 8 bases to trimming and J lost 12 bases, with 20 bases between them. This CDR3 spans 14 amino acids. Germline CDR1 reads MNHEY; CDR2 reads SMNVEV (reference sequence). The data were obtained in a study of radiotherapy plus CTLA-4 blockade in lung cancer. Study information: Objective responses were observed in less than 20% of patients, and disease control was achieved by approximately 30%.

Here immunoSEQ multiplex PCR was the method, and the copy in TCRdb shows in-frame clones only, minus some. The sample includes tens of thousands of clones, 75% to 80% of them seen just once. The sequenced sample was peripheral blood, obtained from a patient treated with radiotherapy plus ipilimumab. This sequence was found in a human donor with non-small cell lung cancer that progressed on radiotherapy plus ipilimumab. This chain connects TRBV27 to TRBJ1-6; TRBD1 might be the D (5 bases). Written as DNA, the CDR3 is TGTGCCAGCCAGACATCTCCAGGGCTTGGACCCCTCCACTTT. Encoded protein: CASQTSPGLGPLHF.